What follows are 31 T cell receptor beta chains derived from one specimen sequenced in a study of radiotherapy plus CTLA-4 blockade in lung cancer. The repertoire was sequenced with immunoSEQ multiplex PCR; TCRdb's copy has only in-frame clones and lacks some. Of 45,000 or so clones detected, roughly 76% appear once; the ten largest clones hold 11%. This sample comprised peripheral blood, obtained from a patient treated with radiotherapy plus ipilimumab. All receptors derive from a human donor with non-small cell lung cancer who had stable disease on radiotherapy plus ipilimumab.

This clone appeared a single time. This chain links TRBV6-6 with TRBJ1-2, with 7 bases fitting TRBD1. Germline trimming cut 5 bases from V and 7 bases from J; bases unmatched to any gene: 13. Germline V lookup: CDR1 MNHNY, CDR2 SVGAGI (reference sequence). This CDR3 has 15 amino acids. DNA of the CDR3: TGTGCCAGCAGTCCTAAGACAGGGTTGCCTTTTGGCTACACCTTC. This sequence encodes CASSPKTGLPFGYTF.

The gene calls are TRBV6-1 and TRBJ1-1, with D possibly TRBD1 on 5 matching bases. Germline lookup yields CDR1 MNHNS and CDR2 SASEGT. This CDR3 is 14 amino acids long. Trimming cost V 3 bases and J 6 bases, with 14 bases left between them. The CDR3 bases are TGTGCCAGCAGTGATTATGGGGGGGGTCCTGAAGCTTTCTTT. This encodes CASSDYGGGPEAFF.

This chain uses TRBV14 with TRBJ1-6, with a possible D match to TRBD1 (5 bases). Trimming took off 4 bases at V and 3 bases at J, with 10 bases between the two ends. CDR3 size: 15 residues. CDR1 is SGHDN and CDR2 is FVKESK in the germline V gene. This CDR3 is CASSRMTVYNSPLHF. CDR3 bases: TGTGCCAGCAGCCGTATGACAGTCTATAATTCACCCCTCCACTTT.

V is TRBV10-3 and J is TRBJ1-1; D not resolved. The CDR3 is 12 residues long. The V end was cut by 8 bases, the J end by 3 bases, with 10 bases between. The germline V gene has CDR1 ENHRY and CDR2 SYGVKD. Written as DNA, the CDR3 is TGTGCCATCGAGGATGGGTACACTGAAGCTTTCTTT. Translated: CAIEDGYTEAFF.

Only a few counts were recorded for this clone. The chain combines TRBV6-1 with TRBJ2-7; no reliable D call. Trimming took off 6 bases at V and 9 bases at J, with 12 bases between the two ends. The CDR3 covers 11 residues. The germline CDR1 and CDR2 sequences are MNHNS and SASEGT. CDR3 DNA: TGTGCCAGCAGCTCGACAATCAGGCAGTACTTC. Amino acids: CASSSTIRQYF.

The chain recombines TRBV19 with TRBJ1-1, with 9 positions matching TRBD1. V dropped 4 bases and J dropped 5; count of bases not matched to a gene: 2. Germline values: CDR1 LNHDA, CDR2 SQIVND (reference sequence). The CDR3 covers 13 residues. The CDR3 DNA sequence: TGTGCCAGTAGTACCGGGACAGGGACTGAAGCTTTCTTT. It encodes CASSTGTGTEAFF.

CDR3 in DNA: TGTGCCAGCAGCTTGCCGGTAATAGGGGATACGACCATATATTTT. Its translation: CASSLPVIGDTTIYF. The genes are TRBV5-6 and TRBJ1-3; D perhaps matches TRBD1 (5 bases). The V gene's germline CDR1 is SGHDT and CDR2 YYEEEE. The CDR3 consists of 15 residues. Between the trimmed V and J ends, which lost 1 base and 10 bases, there was a span of 18 bases.

This clone is labeled as medium-sized. The chain has TRBV6-4 and TRBJ1-5; D uncertain. Per germline, CDR1 MRHNA and CDR2 SNTAGT. V was cut by 3 bases and J by 4 bases, with 7 bases left in between. The CDR3 is made up of 13 amino acids. The CDR3 coding sequence is TGTGCCAGCAGTGAGGGCTGGAATCAGCCCCAGCATTTT. Translation gives CASSEGWNQPQHF.

The chain links TRBV7-2 to TRBJ1-5; TRBD1 matches 7 bases. This CDR3 has 15 residues. The trim removed 5 bases at V and 1 base at J, leaving 5 bases unmatched. Germline V gene sequence: CDR1 SGHTA, CDR2 FQGNSA. In DNA, the CDR3 is TGTGCCAGCAGCCTCCAGGGGGGGAGCAATCAGCCCCAGCATTTT. As protein: CASSLQGGSNQPQHF.

The rearrangement joins TRBV30 to TRBJ1-6; TRBD1 matches 9 bases. The length of the CDR3 is 15 residues. V dropped 4 bases and J dropped 7; count of bases not matched to a gene: 8. Germline-derived CDR1 and CDR2 are GTSNPN and SVGIG (reference sequence). The chain's CDR3 is CAWTEQGAGNSPLHF. The CDR3 bases are TGTGCCTGGACTGAACAGGGGGCAGGGAATTCACCCCTCCACTTT.

The rearrangement uses TRBV9 and TRBJ1-4, with D maybe TRBD1 (6 bases). The CDR3 covers 16 residues. V lost 0 bases and J 5 bases, leaving 14 bases between the germline ends. The V gene's germline CDR1 is SGDLS and CDR2 YYNGEE. The CDR3 nucleotides read TGTGCCAGCAGCGTAGGTGCTTCGGGGGGCAATGAAAAACTGTTTTTT. Protein: CASSVGASGGNEKLFF.

The CDR3 region has the DNA TGCGCCAGCAGCCAAGACGACATTCCCACCGGTGGCTACACCTTC. This codes for CASSQDDIPTGGYTF. The chain has TRBV4-1 and TRBJ1-2; D gene uncertain. Germline CDR1 and CDR2: MGHRA and YSYEKL. The CDR3 is 15 residues long. V lost 0 bases, J lost 7 bases, and 15 bases lay in between.

The genes are TRBV29-1 and TRBJ2-5; D perhaps matches TRBD1 (5 bases). The CDR3 runs to 13 residues. Germline V gene data show CDR1 as SQVTM and CDR2 as ANQGSEA. V shed 8 bases and J shed 5 bases, with 18 bases lying between them. The CDR3 bases are TGCAGCCTGTCAGGGCCGAAGCCGGAGACCCAGTACTTC. This codes for CSLSGPKPETQYF. Full variable domain (rest looked up from reference TRBV29-1 and TRBJ2-5): SAVISQKPSRDICQRGTSLTIQCQVDSQVTMMFWYRQQPGQSLTLIATANQGSEATYESGFVIDKFPISRPNLTFSTLTVSNMSPEDSSIYLCSLSGPKPETQYFGPGTRLLVL.

The chain is built from TRBV19 and TRBJ1-6; perhaps TRBD1 as D (5 bases). This CDR3 contains 15 residues. V was shortened by 4 bases and J by 6 bases, with 13 bases between the two germline ends. Germline lookup yields CDR1 LNHDA and CDR2 SQIVND (reference sequence). CDR3 DNA: TGTGCCAGTAGTAGCCAGGGTCTTGGTAATTCACCCCTCCACTTT. Residues: CASSSQGLGNSPLHF.

The chain links TRBV6-6 to TRBJ2-2; 8 bases agree with TRBD1. This CDR3 contains 14 residues. The V and J ends lost 6 bases and 4 bases, in that order; junction bases with no gene match: 4. The germline CDR1 and CDR2 sequences are MNHNY and SVGAGI (reference sequence). CDR3 amino acids: CASSHRGTTGELFF. The DNA of the CDR3 is TGTGCCAGCAGCCACAGGGGGACCACCGGGGAGCTGTTTTTT.

V is TRBV5-4 and J is TRBJ2-7; D may correspond to TRBD1 or TRBD2 (5 bases each). The germline CDR1 and CDR2 sequences are SGHNT and YYREEE (reference sequence). CDR3 length: 13 residues. V was trimmed by 1 base and J by 3 bases, leaving 8 bases between them. CDR3 loop: CASSLRDGYEQYF. CDR3 DNA sequence: TGTGCCAGCAGCTTGCGGGACGGCTACGAGCAGTACTTC.

The V and J genes are TRBV28 and TRBJ2-3; D gene uncertain. CDR3 length: 13 amino acids. V was cut by 4 bases and J by 3 bases, with 8 bases left in between. The germline CDR1 and CDR2 sequences are MDHEN and SYDVKM. The CDR3 bases are TGTGCCAGCAGTTCGGCGGATACAGATACGCAGTATTTT. Its protein is CASSSADTDTQYF.

V and J are TRBV29-1 and TRBJ1-1; 9 nucleotides match TRBD1. Trimming cost V 6 bases and J 11 bases; bases outside gene matches: 13. In germline, CDR1 is SQVTM, CDR2 ANQGSEA. This CDR3 region has 13 residues. The CDR3 loop is CSVPGTGYFSAFF. The CDR3 nucleotides are TGCAGCGTCCCTGGGACAGGGTATTTTTCGGCTTTCTTT.

The chain employs TRBV29-1 and TRBJ1-2, with D tentatively TRBD1 (6 bases). The CDR3 spans 13 residues. Per the germline V gene, CDR1 is SQVTM and CDR2 is ANQGSEA. Trimming pared 4 bases from V and 8 bases from J, leaving 17 bases between. The CDR3 coding sequence is TGCAGCGTTGTGGGGGCAGCCGTTGAGGGCTACACCTTC. Translated: CSVVGAAVEGYTF.

The chain is built from TRBV6-1 and TRBJ1-5, with 9 bases lining up with TRBD1. The ends lost 7 bases at V and 0 bases at J; junction bases unmatched: 4. The CDR3 is 15 amino acids. The germline V gene encodes CDR1 MNHNS and CDR2 SASEGT. CDR3 protein: CASISTGGSNQPQHF. The CDR3 DNA reads as TGTGCCAGCATTTCGACAGGGGGTAGCAATCAGCCCCAGCATTTT.

The J gene is TRBJ2-3, the V gene TRBV5-6, with TRBD1 matching over 12 bases. CDR1 is SGHDT and CDR2 is YYEEEE in the germline V gene. The CDR3 is 16 amino acids. J was trimmed by 5 bases and V by 2 bases; bases with no gene match: 6. For the CDR3, the DNA is TGTGCCAGCAGCTTCCGGGACAGGGGGCGGGGAGATACGCAGTATTTT. Translation: CASSFRDRGRGDTQYF. Using reference TRBV5-6 and TRBJ2-3 for the parts outside the CDR3, the full variable domain is DAGVTQSPTHLIKTRGQQVTLRCSPKSGHDTVSWYQQALGQGPQFIFQYYEEEERQRGNFPDRFSGHQFPNYSSELNVNALLLGDSALYLCASSFRDRGRGDTQYFGPGTRLTVL.

Written as DNA, the CDR3 is TGTGCCAGTAACTTACAGGGGGACCGTTACTATGGCTACACCTTC. Its translation: CASNLQGDRYYGYTF. The genes are TRBV19 and TRBJ1-2; 8 bases align to TRBD1. The germline V gene encodes CDR1 LNHDA and CDR2 SQIVND (reference sequence). CDR3 length: 15 residues. With 7 bases clipped from V and 3 bases from J, the junction kept 10 bases outside the gene matches.

The chain links TRBV27 to TRBJ2-7; D might be TRBD1 or TRBD2, each matching 7 bases. This CDR3 is built from 15 residues. The ends were cut back, 6 bases at V and 3 bases at J, with 18 bases in the middle. Per the germline V gene, CDR1 is MNHEY and CDR2 is SMNVEV (reference sequence). The DNA of the CDR3 is TGTGCCAGCAGCCCCATAACAGGGGACTACTACGAGCAGTACTTC. Translation gives CASSPITGDYYEQYF.

J is TRBJ1-1 and V is TRBV7-2, with 8 bases lining up with TRBD1. CDR3 length: 15 amino acids. V trimming: 4 bases; J trimming: 1 base; junction bases outside the gene matches: 5. CDR1 is SGHTA and CDR2 is FQGNSA in the germline V gene. CDR3 in DNA: TGTGCCAGCAGCTCCCGGACAGGGTCGAACACTGAAGCTTTCTTT. Protein product: CASSSRTGSNTEAFF.

The rearrangement links TRBV6-5 to TRBJ1-6; unclear D gene. Germline V gives CDR1 MNHEY, CDR2 SVGAGI. With 2 bases removed from V and 4 bases from J, the gap between germline ends came to 12 bases. This CDR3 is built from 16 residues. For the CDR3, the DNA is TGTGCCAGCAGTTACACCCGGGAGGATTATAATTCACCCCTCCACTTT. This translates into CASSYTREDYNSPLHF.

In nucleotides, the CDR3 is TGTGCCAGCAGCCCCTCGGCCTATAGCAATCAGCCCCAGCATTTT. This translates into CASSPSAYSNQPQHF. The chain couples TRBV9 to TRBJ1-5; D uncertain. With 4 bases removed from V and 0 bases from J, the gap between germline ends came to 11 bases. The CDR3 length is 15 residues. Germline V gene sequence: CDR1 SGDLS, CDR2 YYNGEE. Using reference TRBV9 and TRBJ1-5 for the parts outside the CDR3, the full variable domain is DSGVTQTPKHLITATGQRVTLRCSPRSGDLSVYWYQQSLDQGLQFLIQYYNGEERAKGNILERFSAQQFPDLHSELNLSSLELGDSALYFCASSPSAYSNQPQHFGDGTRLSIL.

The chain has TRBV29-1 and TRBJ2-1, with 7 bases that match TRBD1. The CDR3 has 15 residues. Germline CDR1 reads SQVTM; CDR2 reads ANQGSEA. V lost 5 bases, J lost 0 bases, and 7 bases stayed unmatched. CDR3 sequence reads: CSVFDRVHSYNEQFF. The CDR3 DNA follows: TGCAGCGTTTTCGACAGGGTCCACTCCTACAATGAGCAGTTCTTC.

This chain links TRBV6-6 with TRBJ2-7; D gene uncertain. This CDR3 spans 12 amino acids. Trimming shortened V by 0 bases and J by 6 bases, and 6 bases separated the two germline ends. Germline CDR1 and CDR2: MNHNY and SVGAGI (reference sequence). CDR3 loop: CASSYSGTEQYV. In DNA form, the CDR3 reads TGTGCCAGCAGTTACTCCGGTACCGAGCAGTACGTC.

V usage is TRBV9 and J usage is TRBJ1-1; tentatively, D is TRBD1 (5 bases). CDR3 length: 13 amino acids. Germline CDR1 SGDLS, CDR2 YYNGEE. The V gene lost 0 bases and the J gene lost 7 bases, with 10 bases spanning the gap. CDR3 in DNA: TGTGCCAGCAGCGTAGTGGGGGAAATTGAAGCTTTCTTT. Residues: CASSVVGEIEAFF.

This sequence joins TRBV2 and TRBJ2-5; tentative D call: TRBD1 (7 bases). The CDR3 is 13 amino acids. Germline V gene sequence: CDR1 SNHLY, CDR2 FYNNEI. Trimming took off 6 bases at V and 4 bases at J, with 12 bases between the two ends. The CDR3: CASREGAVETQYF. For the CDR3, the DNA is TGTGCCAGCAGGGAGGGGGCAGTAGAGACCCAGTACTTC. Filled out from reference TRBV2 and TRBJ2-5, the complete variable domain reads EPEVTQTPSHQVTQMGQEVILRCVPISNHLYFYWYRQILGQKVEFLVSFYNNEISEKSEIFDDQFSVERPDGSNFTLKIRSTKLEDSAMYFCASREGAVETQYFGPGTRLLVL.

V and J are TRBV5-8 and TRBJ1-5; perhaps TRBD1 as D (5 bases). V lost 4 bases and J 2 bases, leaving 19 bases between the germline ends. This CDR3 spans 17 amino acids. The germline gives CDR1 SGHTS, CDR2 YDEGEE. CDR3 nucleotides: TGTGCCAGCAGCCGACGGGTGGGGCTTTCGGGCAATCAGCCCCAGCATTTT. Residues: CASSRRVGLSGNQPQHF.